The 14 T cell receptor beta chains given below trace back to one sample, sequenced in a study of technical replicates of blood from a handful of donors. Only in-frame clones appear in the TCRdb table, and some are missing; sequencing was by immunoSEQ multiplex PCR. The sample carries around 95,000 clones, around 95% recorded once. Material: T cells isolated from PBMCs. Source of these receptors: a human donor in good health.

This clone has just one count. This chain links TRBV19 with TRBJ1-5, with 9 bases aligning to TRBD1. Looked up from germline, CDR1 is LNHDA and CDR2 is SQIVND (reference sequence). V lost 10 bases to trimming and J lost 5 bases; unmatched junction nucleotides: 6. The CDR3 has 13 residues. CDR3 amino acids: CATGQGRDQPQHF. The CDR3 DNA is TGTGCCACAGGACAGGGGAGGGATCAGCCCCAGCATTTT. The full variable domain, rest sourced from reference TRBV19 and TRBJ1-5, is DGGITQSPKYLFRKEGQNVTLSCEQNLNHDAMYWYRQDPGQGLRLIYYSQIVNDFQKGDIAEGYSVSREKKESFPLTVTSAQKNPTAFYLCATGQGRDQPQHFGDGTRLSIL.

J is TRBJ2-7 and V is TRBV18, with 8 bases that match TRBD1. CDR3 size: 14 residues. J was trimmed by 2 bases and V by 8 bases; bases with no gene match: 8. In germline, CDR1 is KGHSH, CDR2 LQKENI. DNA of the CDR3: TGTGCCAGCACCGACAGGGGAAAAACCTACGAGCAGTACTTC. It specifies CASTDRGKTYEQYF. The full variable domain, rest sourced from reference TRBV18 and TRBJ2-7, is NAGVMQNPRHLVRRRGQEARLRCSPMKGHSHVYWYRQLPEEGLKFMVYLQKENIIDESGMPKERFSAEFPKEGPSILRIQQVVRGDSAAYFCASTDRGKTYEQYFGPGTRLTVT.

The chain carries TRBV9 and TRBJ2-2, with 8 bases that match TRBD2. The CDR3 contains 17 residues. Trimming at V came to 5 bases and at J to 6 bases, leaving 15 bases not matched to a gene. The germline V gene has CDR1 SGDLS and CDR2 YYNGEE. The CDR3 bases are TGTGCCAGCAGTGAATTTATAGCGGGGTCGGGCCCCGGGGAGCTGTTTTTT. As protein: CASSEFIAGSGPGELFF. Together with reference TRBV9 and TRBJ2-2, the CDR3 gives the full variable domain: DSGVTQTPKHLITATGQRVTLRCSPRSGDLSVYWYQQSLDQGLQFLIQYYNGEERAKGNILERFSAQQFPDLHSELNLSSLELGDSALYFCASSEFIAGSGPGELFFGEGSRLTVL.

J is TRBJ2-1 and V is TRBV11-2; TRBD1 is a possible D gene (5 bases). The CDR3 loop spans 13 amino acids. Germline CDR1 and CDR2: SGHAT and FQNNGV. V lost 1 base and J lost 7, with 8 bases in between. The CDR3 DNA follows: TGTGCCAGCAGCTTAGTCACAGGTAATGAGCAGTTCTTC. Protein: CASSLVTGNEQFF.

This clone was counted once. The genes are TRBV25-1 and TRBJ2-5; no definite D call. CDR1 is MGHDK and CDR2 is SYGVNS in the germline V gene. V lost 6 bases to trimming and J lost 5 bases, with 7 bases between them. The CDR3 totals 11 residues. The CDR3 region has the DNA TGTGCCAGCAGGACTGGGGAGACCCAGTACTTC. Its translation is CASRTGETQYF.

This chain uses TRBV10-2 with TRBJ1-1; D perhaps matches TRBD1 (5 bases). V lost 5 bases and J lost 2, with 21 bases in between. CDR3 size: 17 residues. The V gene's germline CDR1 is WSHSY and CDR2 SAAADI. The CDR3, as DNA: TGCGCCAGCAGTTCTGGGTCAGGGCAGATTCAAAACACTGAAGCTTTCTTT. It specifies CASSSGSGQIQNTEAFF.

The CDR3 region has the DNA TGTGCCAGCAGCCCCCTTCCCGGTGGTACCGGGGAGCTGTTTTTT. It is translated as CASSPLPGGTGELFF. This chain joins TRBV7-9 and TRBJ2-2; D gene unclear. CDR1 and CDR2 from the germline V gene are SEHNR and FQNEAQ (reference sequence). Trimming took 5 bases from V and 5 from J, leaving 15 bases between them. The CDR3 consists of 15 residues.

V gene TRBV5-6 combines with J gene TRBJ1-5; D uncertain. Trimming pared 0 bases from V and 3 bases from J, leaving 7 bases between. The V gene's germline CDR1 is SGHDT and CDR2 YYEEEE. The CDR3 is 14 amino acids. DNA of the CDR3: TGTGCCAGCAGCTTGGGTCAGGACAATCAGCCCCAGCATTTT. Protein sequence: CASSLGQDNQPQHF.

V and J are TRBV27 and TRBJ2-2; D gene ambiguous. The CDR3 is 13 amino acids. The germline V gene has CDR1 MNHEY and CDR2 SMNVEV (reference sequence). Deletions cut 2 bases from V and 6 bases from J, with 7 bases between. As DNA, the CDR3 is TGTGCCAGCAGTTTAATCTTGTCCGGGGAGCTGTTTTTT. This codes for CASSLILSGELFF.

The chain is built from TRBV2 and TRBJ2-3, with TRBD2 as a possible D gene (5 bases). Trimming took off 9 bases at V and 2 bases at J, with 21 bases between the two ends. There are 16 residues in the CDR3. The germline gives CDR1 SNHLY, CDR2 FYNNEI. The DNA of the CDR3 is TGTGCCAGAGATAAACTAGAGACCTTCGTCACAGATACGCAGTATTTT. Translation: CARDKLETFVTDTQYF. The whole variable domain, remainder taken from reference TRBV2 and TRBJ2-3, is EPEVTQTPSHQVTQMGQEVILRCVPISNHLYFYWYRQILGQKVEFLVSFYNNEISEKSEIFDDQFSVERPDGSNFTLKIRSTKLEDSAMYFCARDKLETFVTDTQYFGPGTRLTVL.

V gene TRBV5-1 combines with J gene TRBJ2-3; tentative D call: TRBD2 (6 bases). CDR1 is SGHRS, CDR2 YFSETQ, per germline. The CDR3 runs 16 residues. V was cut by 1 base and J by 2 bases, with 14 bases left in between. CDR3 DNA: TGCGCCAGCAGCTTGTTTCCGGGGGAGAACACAGATACGCAGTATTTT. Its translation is CASSLFPGENTDTQYF.

The gene calls are TRBV13 and TRBJ2-5; possibly TRBD1 for D (7 bases). V was clipped by 1 base and J by 4 bases, with 13 bases between them. Germline values: CDR1 PRHDT, CDR2 FYEKMQ (reference sequence). The CDR3 extends over 15 amino acids. The CDR3 spells CASSLAGGFTETQYF. The CDR3 nucleotides read TGTGCCAGCAGCTTAGCAGGGGGGTTCACAGAGACCCAGTACTTC.

J is TRBJ2-5 and V is TRBV7-3; perhaps TRBD2 as D (6 bases). V was clipped by 5 bases and J by 1 base, with 14 bases between them. Germline assignment: CDR1 SGHTA and CDR2 FQGTGA. This CDR3 has 15 residues. This CDR3 is CASSMGTASQETQYF. The CDR3 DNA follows: TGTGCCAGCAGCATGGGGACTGCCTCCCAAGAGACCCAGTACTTC.

The chain couples TRBV25-1 to TRBJ1-6; no firm D call. Germline loops: CDR1 MGHDK, CDR2 SYGVNS. V was shortened by 4 bases and J by 7 bases, with 20 bases between the two germline ends. This CDR3 is 17 amino acids long. The CDR3 DNA reads as TGTGCCAGCAGTGCCGGGTCCCCAATAGGTAACAATTCACCCCTCCACTTT. Its translation is CASSAGSPIGNNSPLHF.